These 29 T cell receptor beta chains were sequenced from one sample in a study of T cells in Graves' hyperthyroidism and ophthalmopathy. RNA transcripts yielded amplified TCR beta CDR3 regions. The study used the HTBI primer set for a first-round RT-PCR of the TCR CDR3. One entry per CDR3 protein results from TCRdb running MiXCR on the multiplex PCR reads. Counted here are 700,000 or so distinct CDR3 sequences, around 17% occurring once; the ten biggest clones make up about 8.4%. Input material: blood. Receptor source: a man aged 18 to 29 with Graves' hyperthyroidism.

This clonotype appeared a few times. The chain carries TRBV14 and TRBJ1-1; tentatively, D is TRBD1 (5 bases). V lost 2 bases and J lost 5, with 9 bases in between. CDR1 is SGHDN, CDR2 FVKESK, per germline. The CDR3 covers 13 residues. The chain's CDR3 is CASSQMGLTEAFF. CDR3 bases: TGTGCCAGCAGCCAAATGGGGCTGACTGAAGCTTTCTTT.

This clonotype came up many times. V and J are TRBV3-1 and TRBJ1-1; maybe TRBD1 (6 bases). The CDR3 consists of 12 residues. From germline, CDR1 is LGHDT and CDR2 YNNKEL (reference sequence). V lost 2 bases and J 10 bases, leaving 11 bases between the germline ends. CDR3 loop: CASSQRGIAAFF. In DNA, the CDR3 is TGTGCCAGCAGCCAAAGGGGGATTGCAGCTTTCTTT.

This clonotype has a handful of counts. The chain joins TRBV6-1 to TRBJ2-7; TRBD2 matches at 10 bases. V dropped 6 bases and J dropped 3; count of bases not matched to a gene: 5. Germline values: CDR1 MNHNS, CDR2 SASEGT. The CDR3 runs to 14 residues. The CDR3 region has the DNA TGTGCCAGCAGGGTTGCTAGCGGGAGCTACGAGCAGTACTTC. Amino acid sequence: CASRVASGSYEQYF.

This clonotype was seen many times. The chain has TRBV20-1 and TRBJ2-7; TRBD2 aligns across 7 bases. There are 16 residues in the CDR3. CDR1 is DFQATT and CDR2 is SNEGSKA in the germline V gene (reference sequence). Trimming at V came to 1 base and at J to 4 bases, leaving 13 bases not matched to a gene. In DNA, the CDR3 is TGCAGTGCTAGAGCGCCGGGGGAGGGTGGGGGTTACGAGCAGTACTTC. It specifies CSARAPGEGGGYEQYF.

Many counts were recorded for this clonotype. This rearrangement joins TRBV20-1 to TRBJ1-1; D is possibly TRBD1 (5 bases). The CDR3 extends over 14 amino acids. V was pared by 6 bases and J by 3 bases, with 17 bases between. Germline V gene sequence: CDR1 DFQATT, CDR2 SNEGSKA (reference sequence). The DNA for the CDR3 is TGCAGTGCGCCAGATCATGTAGGGGACACTGAAGCTTTCTTT. It yields the protein CSAPDHVGDTEAFF.

The genes are TRBV24-1 and TRBJ2-6; D not resolved. Germline values: CDR1 KGHDR, CDR2 SFDVKD. This CDR3 comprises 15 residues. V was clipped by 3 bases and J by 1 base, with 6 bases between them. Written as DNA, the CDR3 is TGTGCCACCAGTGATAGACTTTCTGGGGCCAACGTCCTGACTTTC. It encodes CATSDRLSGANVLTF.

This clonotype was observed a few times. The chain combines TRBV20-1 with TRBJ2-5; D remains ambiguous. The germline V gene has CDR1 DFQATT and CDR2 SNEGSKA (reference sequence). The CDR3 is made up of 13 amino acids. Trimming shortened V by 6 bases and J by 2 bases, and 13 bases separated the two germline ends. CDR3 nucleotides: TGCAGTGCCGCCCCGTGGGGACAAGAGACCCAGTACTTC. It yields the protein CSAAPWGQETQYF.

V is TRBV3-1 and J is TRBJ2-3; D unresolved. The germline V gene encodes CDR1 LGHDT and CDR2 YNNKEL (reference sequence). V was cut by 0 bases and J by 6 bases, with 7 bases left in between. There are 13 residues in the CDR3. The DNA of the CDR3 is TGTGCCAGCAGCCAAGAGAAGGAGGATACGCAGTATTTT. Translated, it gives CASSQEKEDTQYF.

The chain couples TRBV7-9 to TRBJ2-1, with 8 nucleotides matching TRBD2. V lost 10 bases to trimming and J lost 1 base; unmatched junction nucleotides: 9. The germline gives CDR1 SEHNR, CDR2 FQNEAQ (reference sequence). This CDR3 has 15 residues. The CDR3 DNA reads TGTGCCACCCATCAGAGCGGGGGTTCCTACAATGAGCAGTTCTTC. Amino acid sequence: CATHQSGGSYNEQFF.

This chain uses TRBV14 with TRBJ1-1; 9 nucleotides align to TRBD1. V was pared by 1 base and J by 0 bases, with 6 bases of the junction left unmatched. The CDR3 contains 17 residues. Looked up from germline, CDR1 is SGHDN and CDR2 is FVKESK. Here the CDR3 reads CASSQGPDRGLNTEAFF. As DNA, the CDR3 is TGTGCCAGCAGCCAAGGACCGGACAGGGGATTGAACACTGAAGCTTTCTTT.

This clonotype has just a few counts. The chain is built from TRBV10-2 and TRBJ2-1, with 12 positions matching TRBD2. The CDR3 has 16 residues. The germline V gene has CDR1 WSHSY and CDR2 SAAADI. The J segment lost 2 bases and the V segment lost 7 bases, leaving 6 bases of the junction unmatched. As DNA, the CDR3 is TGCGCCAGCACCGAGGGACTAGCGGGTGCCTACAATGAGCAGTTCTTC. Translated, it gives CASTEGLAGAYNEQFF.

Only a few counts were recorded for this clonotype. The chain carries TRBV15 and TRBJ2-2; D remains ambiguous. V was clipped by 2 bases and J by 4 bases, with 8 bases between them. This CDR3 has 14 amino acids. Germline CDR1 and CDR2: LNHNV and YYDKDF (reference sequence). CDR3: CATSRSTFTGELFF. The CDR3 region has the DNA TGTGCCACCAGCAGATCCACATTCACCGGGGAGCTGTTTTTT.

The chain has TRBV19 and TRBJ1-5, with D tentatively TRBD1 (6 bases). Trimming removed 4 bases from V and 0 bases from J, with 13 bases in between. The CDR3 is 16 amino acids. Looked up from germline, CDR1 is LNHDA and CDR2 is SQIVND (reference sequence). The CDR3 spells CASSTYRAYSNQPQHF. The CDR3 nucleotides are TGTGCCAGTAGTACCTACAGGGCTTATAGCAATCAGCCCCAGCATTTT.

V gene TRBV27 combines with J gene TRBJ1-6; tentatively, D is TRBD1 (6 bases). Trimming removed 7 bases at V and 6 bases at J, with 19 bases between. The CDR3 runs to 16 residues. CDR1 is MNHEY and CDR2 is SMNVEV in the germline V gene (reference sequence). CDR3 sequence: CASTVIGGAGNSPLHF. The CDR3 bases are TGTGCCAGCACCGTGATCGGGGGCGCGGGTAATTCACCCCTCCACTTT.

With respect to this clonotype: The junction departs from germline at one end; a sequencing error may be responsible. V is TRBV3-1 and J is TRBJ2-1; 11 positions agree with TRBD2. This CDR3 spans 14 amino acids. Looked up from germline, CDR1 is LGHDT and CDR2 is YNNKEL (reference sequence). CDR3 sequence (DNA): TGTGCCAGCAGGACTAGCGGGACGTACAAGGAGCAGTTCTTC. Its translation: CASRTSGTYKEQFF.

This clonotype was detected a few times. This rearrangement joins TRBV19 to TRBJ2-3; 12 bases agree with TRBD2. The junction had 6 bases not matched to a gene; V was cut back by 7 bases and J by 4 bases. The length of the CDR3 is 15 residues. The germline CDR1 and CDR2 sequences are LNHDA and SQIVND (reference sequence). Here the CDR3 reads CASTLTSGSADTQYF. The DNA for the CDR3 is TGTGCCAGTACCCTGACTAGCGGGAGCGCAGATACGCAGTATTTT.

This clonotype came up many times. The chain carries TRBV28 and TRBJ2-5; D ambiguous. Germline CDR1 reads MDHEN; CDR2 reads SYDVKM. This CDR3 has 11 residues. V was shortened by 5 bases and J by 6 bases, with 7 bases between the two germline ends. The CDR3 DNA sequence: TGTGCCAGCAGTCGCCGGCAGACCCAGTACTTC. It specifies CASSRRQTQYF.

This clonotype was detected only a few times. This chain joins TRBV28 and TRBJ2-2, with no clear D. Germline values: CDR1 MDHEN, CDR2 SYDVKM. The CDR3 is made up of 12 amino acids. Trimming removed 6 bases at V and 3 bases at J, with 5 bases between. The CDR3 nucleotides are TGTGCCAGCAGGACCTACACCGGGGAGCTGTTTTTT. Amino acid sequence: CASRTYTGELFF.

This clonotype showed up many times. V gene TRBV28 combines with J gene TRBJ2-1; tentatively, D is TRBD2 (6 bases). This CDR3 comprises 15 residues. Germline CDR1 and CDR2: MDHEN and SYDVKM. Trimming stripped 7 bases from V and 3 bases from J, with 16 bases between. CDR3 sequence reads: CASIPVSGSYNEQFF. The CDR3 nucleotides read TGTGCCAGCATTCCGGTTAGCGGAAGCTACAATGAGCAGTTCTTC.

The chain has TRBV19 and TRBJ1-1, with D unclear. Per germline, CDR1 LNHDA and CDR2 SQIVND (reference sequence). The CDR3 runs 14 residues. With 5 bases removed from V and 1 base from J, the gap between germline ends came to 11 bases. In DNA, the CDR3 is TGTGCCAGTAGTGCCAACAGATGGAACACTGAAGCTTTCTTT. Protein sequence: CASSANRWNTEAFF.

This clonotype was seen repeatedly, ten times or more. CDR3 coding DNA: TGTGCCAGCAGCCCCCTGGGGACTTATACCTACGAGCAGTACTTC. It is translated as CASSPLGTYTYEQYF. The genes are TRBV28 and TRBJ2-7, with D possibly matching TRBD2 (6 bases). The CDR3 is 15 amino acids. The germline gives CDR1 MDHEN, CDR2 SYDVKM. The V end lost 6 bases, the J end lost 2 bases, and 17 bases lay between the germline ends.

The sample holds many counts of this clonotype. The J gene is TRBJ2-7, the V gene TRBV12-3 or TRBV12-4; 12 nucleotides align to TRBD2. V dropped 6 bases and J dropped 0; count of bases not matched to a gene: 12. CDR3 length equals 18 residues. This chain's CDR3 is CASSRTSGKVLGSYEQYF. The CDR3 nucleotides read TGTGCCAGCAGCCGGACTAGCGGGAAAGTCCTAGGCTCCTACGAGCAGTACTTC.

This clonotype was counted only a few times. The chain's CDR3 is CASGSPLGGLDTQYF. DNA of the CDR3: TGTGCTAGTGGTTCCCCGTTAGGAGGGTTGGATACGCAGTATTTT. This chain connects TRBV12-5 to TRBJ2-3; TRBD2 might be the D (6 bases). From germline, CDR1 is LGHNT and CDR2 FRNRAP. V lost 4 bases, J lost 6 bases, and 17 bases lay in between. This CDR3 has 15 amino acids.

This rearrangement joins TRBV12-3 or TRBV12-4 to TRBJ1-5; no definite D call. The CDR3 extends over 13 amino acids. Deletions cut 10 bases from V and 2 bases from J, with 12 bases between. In nucleotides, the CDR3 is TGTGCCACCTCTATTTACGGCAATCAGCCCCAGCATTTT. This encodes CATSIYGNQPQHF.

The chain couples TRBV15 to TRBJ1-5, with D possibly matching TRBD1 (5 bases). V lost 0 bases to trimming and J lost 4 bases, with 13 bases between them. The CDR3 extends over 16 amino acids. The germline V gene encodes CDR1 LNHNV and CDR2 YYDKDF (reference sequence). CDR3 in amino acids: CATSRDHRGYNQPQHF. The DNA of the CDR3 is TGTGCCACCAGCAGAGATCATCGGGGCTATAATCAGCCCCAGCATTTT.

As concerns this clonotype: At one end, the junction sequence differs from germline, possibly due to a read error. The genes are TRBV7-3 and TRBJ2-1, with 8 positions matching TRBD2. Germline CDR1 and CDR2: SGHTA and FQGTGA. The CDR3 runs 16 residues. The CDR3 DNA reads TGTGTCAGCAGCCCCCGGGAGCGGGGGTCCTACAATGAGCAGTTCTTC. Protein: CVSSPRERGSYNEQFF. The complete variable domain, with remaining parts taken from reference TRBV7-3 and TRBJ2-1, reads GAGVSQTPSNKVTEKGKYVELRCDPISGHTALYWYRQSLGQGPEFLIYFQGTGAADDSGLPNDRFFAVRPEGSVSTLKIQRTERGDSAVYLCVSSPRERGSYNEQFFGPGTRLTVL.

This clonotype has at least ten counts. The V call is TRBV28, the J call TRBJ2-2; TRBD1 aligns across 7 bases. Germline values: CDR1 MDHEN, CDR2 SYDVKM. J lost 7 bases, V lost 2 bases, and 10 bases had no gene match. The CDR3 contains 16 residues. The CDR3 sequence is CASSLPLITGVGELFF. The CDR3 DNA follows: TGTGCCAGCAGTTTACCACTAATCACAGGGGTCGGGGAGCTGTTTTTT.

This clonotype occurred many times. The gene calls are TRBV30 and TRBJ1-1, with unresolved D. In germline, CDR1 is GTSNPN, CDR2 SVGIG (reference sequence). CDR3 length: 11 residues. Trimming removed 0 bases from V and 9 bases from J, with 8 bases in between. CDR3 region: CAWSVPEKAFF. Here the CDR3 DNA reads TGTGCCTGGAGTGTACCGGAAAAAGCTTTCTTT. Looking up the rest from reference TRBV30 and TRBJ1-1 gives the full variable domain: SQTIHQWPATLVQPVGSPLSLECTVEGTSNPNLYWYRQAAGRGLQLLFYSVGIGQISSEVPQNLSASRPQDRQFILSSKKLLLSDSGFYLCAWSVPEKAFFGQGTRLTVV.

This clonotype was seen more than once but under ten times. The chain employs TRBV11-3 and TRBJ2-2; 12 bases line up with TRBD1. After removal of 5 bases from V and 3 bases from J, the junction contained 4 bases not matched to a gene. This CDR3 is 16 amino acids long. Germline assignment: CDR1 SGHNT and CDR2 YENEEA. The CDR3 DNA follows: TGTGCCAGCAGCGGGGACAGGGGGCTTGACACCGGGGAGCTGTTTTTT. Its protein is CASSGDRGLDTGELFF.